This T cell receptor beta chain was recorded in a study of T cells expressing NK-cell markers. Germline CDR1 and CDR2: SQVTM and ANQGSEA. The CDR3 consists of 13 residues. To note about this clonotype: What it recognizes is unknown.

Study results and caveats: Whether expanded NKG2C+ T cell clones were HCMV specific stayed uncertain.

TCRdb reanalyzed the 5' RACE reads and collapses them to one entry per CDR3 protein, without DNA. The sample has around 550,000 distinct CDR3 sequences. The chain recombines TRBV29-1 with TRBJ2-7; TCRdb lists TRBD1, though no DNA is available to test this call. Sequenced input: blood T cells: a sorted CD56 or NKG2C T cell subset, CD4+ or CD8+ T cells, or bulk PBMC T cells (not recorded which). This clonotype originated in a young man in good health. This CDR3 is CSVVRQGNYEQYF.